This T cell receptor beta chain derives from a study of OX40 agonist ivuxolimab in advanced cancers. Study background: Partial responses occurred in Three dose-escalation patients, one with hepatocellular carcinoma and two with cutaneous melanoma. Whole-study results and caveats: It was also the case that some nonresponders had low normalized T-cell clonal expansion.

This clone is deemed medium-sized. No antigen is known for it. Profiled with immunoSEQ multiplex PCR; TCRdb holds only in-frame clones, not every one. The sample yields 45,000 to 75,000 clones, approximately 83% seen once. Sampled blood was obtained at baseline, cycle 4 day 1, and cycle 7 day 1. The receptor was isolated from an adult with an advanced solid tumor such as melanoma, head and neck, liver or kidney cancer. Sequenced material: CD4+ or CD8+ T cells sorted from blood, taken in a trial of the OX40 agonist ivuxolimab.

The CDR3, as DNA: TGTGCCAGCAATTTAGGACTCGCCACAGATACGCAGTATTTT. It is translated as CASNLGLATDTQYF. V is TRBV7-3 and J is TRBJ2-3, with D tentatively TRBD2 (5 bases). CDR3 length: 14 residues. The V end was cut by 7 bases, the J end by 2 bases, with 13 bases between. Germline CDR1 and CDR2: SGHTA and FQGTGA.